This T cell receptor beta chain was obtained from a study of metastatic and nonmetastatic thyroid tumors. Overall study context: Malignant thyroid and benign thyroid patients provided blood and tumor or nodule tissue whose repertoires were compared. Study results and caveats: Reportedly, malignant thyroid tumors had significantly higher TCR beta diversity than benign nodules, in blood and tumor.

Until they underwent thyroid surgery, no patient had received any treatment. Authors' processing steps: It was from CDR3 differences across clinicopathological groups that a distant-metastasis classifier for papillary thyroid cancer was built. MiXCR was used by TCRdb to re-call the PCR reads. Clone size and V and J calls follow TCRdb, not the original study. The sample lists 20,000 to 25,000 clones; around a third were seen once. In its sample, this clone was seen a few times. The antigen remains unidentified. CDR1 is SNHLY, CDR2 FYNNEI, per germline. The CDR3 extends over 12 amino acids. The V end was cut by 7 bases, the J end by 1 base, with 7 bases between.

The TCR was taken from a female donor with papillary thyroid cancer or a benign thyroid nodule (not recorded which). Some clones in this sample may be carry-over from other donors' samples. The rearrangement uses TRBV2 and TRBJ1-1, with a possible D match to TRBD1 (5 bases). The sample taken for sequencing was blood. DNA of the CDR3: TGTGCCAGCAAGACAGAGAACACTGAAGCTTTCTTT. This translates into CASKTENTEAFF.